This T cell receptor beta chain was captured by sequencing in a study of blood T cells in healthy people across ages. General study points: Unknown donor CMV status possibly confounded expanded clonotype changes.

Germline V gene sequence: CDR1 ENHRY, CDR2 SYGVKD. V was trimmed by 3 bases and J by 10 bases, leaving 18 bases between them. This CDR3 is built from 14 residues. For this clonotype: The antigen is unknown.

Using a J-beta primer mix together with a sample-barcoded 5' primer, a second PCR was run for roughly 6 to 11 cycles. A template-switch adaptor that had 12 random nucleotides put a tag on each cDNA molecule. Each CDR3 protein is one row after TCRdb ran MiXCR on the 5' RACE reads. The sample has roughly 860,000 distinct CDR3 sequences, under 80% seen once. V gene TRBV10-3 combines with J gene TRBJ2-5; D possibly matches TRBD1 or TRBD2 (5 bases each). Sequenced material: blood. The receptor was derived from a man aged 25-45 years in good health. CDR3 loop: CAISDRGNEEGQYF. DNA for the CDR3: TGTGCCATCAGTGATAGGGGCAACGAAGAGGGCCAGTACTTC.